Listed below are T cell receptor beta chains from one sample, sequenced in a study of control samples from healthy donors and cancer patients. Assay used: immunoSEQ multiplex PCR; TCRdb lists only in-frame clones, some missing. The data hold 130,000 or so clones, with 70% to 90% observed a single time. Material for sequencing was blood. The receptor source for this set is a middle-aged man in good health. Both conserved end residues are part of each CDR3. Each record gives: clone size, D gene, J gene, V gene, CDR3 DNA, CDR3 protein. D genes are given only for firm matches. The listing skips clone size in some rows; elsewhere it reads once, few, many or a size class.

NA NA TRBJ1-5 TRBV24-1 TGTGCCACCAGTGATGGTCAGGTCGCCAATCAGCCCCAGCATTTT CATSDGQVANQPQHF
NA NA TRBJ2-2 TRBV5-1 TGCGCCAGCAGCTTGGCGGGAACGGGACTGTTTATCACCGGGGAGCTGTTTTTT CASSLAGTGLFITGELFF
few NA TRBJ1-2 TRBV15 TGTGCCACCAGCACAACCGGAGGGGCGGGCGGCTACACCTTC CATSTTGGAGGYTF
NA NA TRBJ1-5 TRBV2 TGTGCCAGCAGTGAGGGGCAGGAGCCCCAGCATTTT CASSEGQEPQHF
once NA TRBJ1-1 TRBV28 TGTGCCAGCAGATTACAGGGTATATTCTCTGAAGCTTTCTTT CASRLQGIFSEAFF
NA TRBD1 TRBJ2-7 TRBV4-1 TGCGCCAGCAGCCAAGTACAGGGGTACGAGCAGTACTTC CASSQVQGYEQYF
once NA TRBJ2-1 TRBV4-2 TGTGCCAGCAGCCAAGACAGGGAGGCCTACAATGAGCAGTTCTTC CASSQDREAYNEQFF
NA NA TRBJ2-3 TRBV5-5 TGTGCCAGCAGCTTGCGGGACGGGGGAGATACGCAGTATTTT CASSLRDGGDTQYF
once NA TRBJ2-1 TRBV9 TGTGCCAGCAGCGGACACCCACGGAGCACCGAACCTAATGAGCAGTTCTTC CASSGHPRSTEPNEQFF
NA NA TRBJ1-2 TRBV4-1 TGCGCCAGCAGCCAAGATCTAGCATGGGACTATGGCTACACCTTC CASSQDLAWDYGYTF
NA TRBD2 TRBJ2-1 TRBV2 TGTGCCAGTACGGGGGGTTTGTCCTACAATGAGCAGTTCTTC CASTGGLSYNEQFF
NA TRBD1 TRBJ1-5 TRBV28 TGTGCCAGCAGAACCGGGACAGACAATCAGCCCCAGCATTTT CASRTGTDNQPQHF
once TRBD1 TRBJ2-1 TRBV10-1 TGCGCCAGCAGACGCGGGACAGGGACACCCAAATACAATGAGCAGTTCTTC CASRRGTGTPKYNEQFF
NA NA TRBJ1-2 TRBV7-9 TGTGCCAGCAGCCCCTTTAACTATGGCTACACCTTC CASSPFNYGYTF
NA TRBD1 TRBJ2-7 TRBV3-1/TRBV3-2 TGTGCCAGCAGCCCAAGGACAGGGACGACCGGCTGGGGCGAGCAGTACTTC CASSPRTGTTGWGEQYF
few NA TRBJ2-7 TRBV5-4 TGTGCCAGCAGCTTGGATAGAGGGGGTATGAGGAATGAGCAGTACTTC CASSLDRGGMRNEQYF
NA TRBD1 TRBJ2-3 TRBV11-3 TGTGCCAGCAGCTTAGAGGGTCCCGGGACAGGTCCCAGCACAGATACGCAGTATTTT CASSLEGPGTGPSTDTQYF
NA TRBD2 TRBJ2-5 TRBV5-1 TGCGCCAGCAGCTTAGGGGGGACTAGCTCGGAGACCCAGTACTTC CASSLGGTSSETQYF
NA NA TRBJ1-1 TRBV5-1 TGCGCCAGCAGCTTGGGTCAGACTTCAATCCGTAACACTGAAGCTTTCTTT CASSLGQTSIRNTEAFF
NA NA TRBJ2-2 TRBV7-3 TGTGCCAGCAGCTTGAGGTCGTCGACCGGGGAGCTGTTTTTT CASSLRSSTGELFF
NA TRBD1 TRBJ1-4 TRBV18 TGTGCCAGCTCACTGGACAGGGTGGAGGAAAAACTGTTTTTT CASSLDRVEEKLFF
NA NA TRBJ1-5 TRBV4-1 TGCGCCAGCAGCCAAGGCACGGGATTAAGAAGCAATCAGCCCCAGCATTTT CASSQGTGLRSNQPQHF
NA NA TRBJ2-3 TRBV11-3 TGTGCCAGCAGCGGGCAAAAGAGAAGTCTCGCGGATACGCAGTATTTT CASSGQKRSLADTQYF
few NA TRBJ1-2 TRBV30 TGTGCCTGGAACCCGGGACTCACTTATGGCTACACCTTC CAWNPGLTYGYTF
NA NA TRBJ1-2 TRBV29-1 TGCAGCGTTGAAGTTTACGTCGGCTACACCTTC CSVEVYVGYTF
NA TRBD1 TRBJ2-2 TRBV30 TGTGCCTGGAGTGCCACAGGGGTTACCGGGGAGCTGTTTTTT CAWSATGVTGELFF
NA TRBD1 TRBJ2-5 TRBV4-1 TGCGCCAGCAGCCAAGTCGGGACAGGGGGCCGAGAGACCCAGTACTTC CASSQVGTGGRETQYF
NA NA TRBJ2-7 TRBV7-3 TGTGCCAGCAGCTTAAATCCAGCGTCGCCCCACGAGCAGTACTTC CASSLNPASPHEQYF
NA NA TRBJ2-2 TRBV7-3 TGTGCCAGCAGCTTAGGGCTTTCCGGGGAGCTGTTTTTT CASSLGLSGELFF
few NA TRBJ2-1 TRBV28 TGTGCCAGCAGTCGGGGTAAGGAGCAGTTCTTC CASSRGKEQFF
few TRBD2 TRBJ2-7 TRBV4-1 TGCGCCAGCCAACCTTTAGCGGGGGCTTACGAGCAGTACTTC CASQPLAGAYEQYF
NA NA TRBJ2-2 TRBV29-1 TGCAGCGTTGGGCGGGACACCGGGGAGCTGTTTTTT CSVGRDTGELFF
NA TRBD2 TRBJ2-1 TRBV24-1 TGTGCCACCAGTGACCCAAAACTAGCGGGGGGGCCTGATGAGCAGTTCTTC CATSDPKLAGGPDEQFF
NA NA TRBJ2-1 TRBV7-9 TGTGCCAGCAGCTTAGCCCCGAGAGAGCAGTTCTTC CASSLAPREQFF
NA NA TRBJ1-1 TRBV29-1 TGCAGCGTTGGTAAGGCGGGCACTGAAGCTTTCTTT CSVGKAGTEAFF